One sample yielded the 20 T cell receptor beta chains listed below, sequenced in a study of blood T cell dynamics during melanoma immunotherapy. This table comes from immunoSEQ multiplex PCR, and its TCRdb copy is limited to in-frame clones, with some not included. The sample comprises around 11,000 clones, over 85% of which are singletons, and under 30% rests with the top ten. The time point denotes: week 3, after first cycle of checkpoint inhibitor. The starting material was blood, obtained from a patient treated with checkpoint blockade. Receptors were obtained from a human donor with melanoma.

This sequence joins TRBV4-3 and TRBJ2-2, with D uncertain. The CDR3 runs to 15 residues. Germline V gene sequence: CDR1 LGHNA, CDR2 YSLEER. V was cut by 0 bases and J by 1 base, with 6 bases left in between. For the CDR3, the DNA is TGCGCCAGCAGCCAAGAGGGGTGGAACACCGGGGAGCTGTTTTTT. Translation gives CASSQEGWNTGELFF.

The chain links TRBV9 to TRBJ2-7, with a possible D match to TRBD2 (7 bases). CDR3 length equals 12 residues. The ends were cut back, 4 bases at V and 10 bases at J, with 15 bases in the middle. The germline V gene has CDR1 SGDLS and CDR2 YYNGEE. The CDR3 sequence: CASSQGGGDQYF. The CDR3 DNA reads TGTGCCAGCAGCCAAGGGGGGGGCGACCAGTACTTC.

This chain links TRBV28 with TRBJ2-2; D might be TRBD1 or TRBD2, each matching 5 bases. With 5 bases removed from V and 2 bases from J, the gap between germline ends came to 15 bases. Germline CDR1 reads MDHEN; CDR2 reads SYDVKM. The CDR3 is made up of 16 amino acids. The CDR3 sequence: CASSTKRGPNTGELFF. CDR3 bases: TGTGCCAGCAGTACAAAACGGGGCCCAAACACCGGGGAGCTGTTTTTT.

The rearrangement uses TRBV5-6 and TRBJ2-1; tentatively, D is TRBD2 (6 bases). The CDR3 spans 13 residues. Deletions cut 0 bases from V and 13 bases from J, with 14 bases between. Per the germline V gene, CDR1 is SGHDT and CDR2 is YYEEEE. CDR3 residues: CASSLGGGTQQFF. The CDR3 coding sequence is TGTGCCAGCAGCTTGGGTGGCGGGACCCAACAGTTCTTC. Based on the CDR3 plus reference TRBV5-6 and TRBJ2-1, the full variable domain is DAGVTQSPTHLIKTRGQQVTLRCSPKSGHDTVSWYQQALGQGPQFIFQYYEEEERQRGNFPDRFSGHQFPNYSSELNVNALLLGDSALYLCASSLGGGTQQFFGPGTRLTVL.

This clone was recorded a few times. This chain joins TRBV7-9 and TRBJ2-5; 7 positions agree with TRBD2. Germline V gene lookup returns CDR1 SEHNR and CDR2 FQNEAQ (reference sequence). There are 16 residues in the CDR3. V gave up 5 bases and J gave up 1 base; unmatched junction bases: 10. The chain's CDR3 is CASSRGVASGQETQYF. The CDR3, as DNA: TGTGCCAGCAGCCGGGGGGTGGCTAGCGGCCAAGAGACCCAGTACTTC.

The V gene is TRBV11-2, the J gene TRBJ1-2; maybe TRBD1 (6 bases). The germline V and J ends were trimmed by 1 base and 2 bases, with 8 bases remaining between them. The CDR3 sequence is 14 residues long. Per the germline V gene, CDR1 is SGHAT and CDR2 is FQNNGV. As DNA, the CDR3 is TGTGCCAGCAGCTTAGTGGGGGGCAACTATGGCTACACCTTC. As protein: CASSLVGGNYGYTF. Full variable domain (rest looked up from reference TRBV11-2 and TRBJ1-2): EAGVAQSPRYKIIEKRQSVAFWCNPISGHATLYWYQQILGQGPKLLIQFQNNGVVDDSQLPKDRFSAERLKGVDSTLKIQPAKLEDSAVYLCASSLVGGNYGYTFGSGTRLTVV.

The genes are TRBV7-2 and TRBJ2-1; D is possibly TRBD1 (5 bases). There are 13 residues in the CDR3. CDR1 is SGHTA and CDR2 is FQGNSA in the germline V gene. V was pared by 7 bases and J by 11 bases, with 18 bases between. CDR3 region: CASTLLGGAKQFF. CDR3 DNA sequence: TGTGCCAGCACCCTCTTGGGTGGGGCAAAGCAGTTCTTC. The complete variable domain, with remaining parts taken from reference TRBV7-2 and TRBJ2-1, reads GAGVSQSPSNKVTEKGKDVELRCDPISGHTALYWYRQSLGQGLEFLIYFQGNSAPDKSGLPSDRFSAERTGGSVSTLTIQRTQQEDSAVYLCASTLLGGAKQFFGPGTRLTVL.

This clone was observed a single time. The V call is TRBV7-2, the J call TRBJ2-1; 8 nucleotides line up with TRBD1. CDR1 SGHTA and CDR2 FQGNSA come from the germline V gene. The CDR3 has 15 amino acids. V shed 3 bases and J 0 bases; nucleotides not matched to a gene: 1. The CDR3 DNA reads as TGTGCCAGCAGCTTGGGGACAGGCTCCTACAATGAGCAGTTCTTC. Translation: CASSLGTGSYNEQFF.

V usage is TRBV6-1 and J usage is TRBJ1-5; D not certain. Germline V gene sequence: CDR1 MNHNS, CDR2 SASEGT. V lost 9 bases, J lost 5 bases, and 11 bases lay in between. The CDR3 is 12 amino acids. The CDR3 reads CASSGRDQPQHF. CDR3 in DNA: TGTGCCAGTTCGGGGAGAGATCAGCCCCAGCATTTT.

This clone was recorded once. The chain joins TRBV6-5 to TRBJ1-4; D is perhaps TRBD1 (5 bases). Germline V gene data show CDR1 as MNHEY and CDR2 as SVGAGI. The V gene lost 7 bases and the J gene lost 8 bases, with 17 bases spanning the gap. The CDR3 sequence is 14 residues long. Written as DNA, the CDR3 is TGTGCCAGCACCAAACGGTTAGGGGAGGAAAAACTGTTTTTT. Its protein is CASTKRLGEEKLFF.

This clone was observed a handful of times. In DNA, the CDR3 is TGTGCCAGCAGCCTACGAGGGAGCCCCAGGCGCGAGCAGTACTTC. This sequence encodes CASSLRGSPRREQYF. V and J are TRBV2 and TRBJ2-7; TRBD2 might be the D (5 bases). This CDR3 is built from 15 residues. Looked up from germline, CDR1 is SNHLY and CDR2 is FYNNEI. The V end was cut by 6 bases, the J end by 6 bases, with 21 bases between.

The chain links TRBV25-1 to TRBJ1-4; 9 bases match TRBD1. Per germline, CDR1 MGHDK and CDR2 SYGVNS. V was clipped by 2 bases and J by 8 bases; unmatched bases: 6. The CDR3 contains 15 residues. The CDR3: CASSEGGTGWEKLFF. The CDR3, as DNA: TGTGCCAGCAGTGAAGGGGGGACAGGGTGGGAAAAACTGTTTTTT.

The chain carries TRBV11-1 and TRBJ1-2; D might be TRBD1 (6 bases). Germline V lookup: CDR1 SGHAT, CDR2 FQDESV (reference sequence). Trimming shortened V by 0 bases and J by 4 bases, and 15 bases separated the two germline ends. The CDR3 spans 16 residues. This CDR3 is CASSLARGGGPYGYTF. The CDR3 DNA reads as TGTGCCAGCAGCTTAGCGCGGGGGGGCGGCCCCTATGGCTACACCTTC.

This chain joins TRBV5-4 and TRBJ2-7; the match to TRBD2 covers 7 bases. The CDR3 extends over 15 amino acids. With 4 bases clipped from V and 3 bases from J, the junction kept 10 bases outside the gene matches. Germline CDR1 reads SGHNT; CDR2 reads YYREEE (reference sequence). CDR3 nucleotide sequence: TGTGCCAGCAGCGCCCCACCGAGCGGGATCTACGAGCAGTACTTC. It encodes CASSAPPSGIYEQYF.

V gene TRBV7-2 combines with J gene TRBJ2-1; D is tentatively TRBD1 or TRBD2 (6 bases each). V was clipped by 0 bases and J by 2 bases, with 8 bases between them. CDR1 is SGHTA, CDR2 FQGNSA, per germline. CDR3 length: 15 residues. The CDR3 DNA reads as TGTGCCAGCAGCTTAGCCGGGGGCCCCTACAATGAGCAGTTCTTC. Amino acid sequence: CASSLAGGPYNEQFF.

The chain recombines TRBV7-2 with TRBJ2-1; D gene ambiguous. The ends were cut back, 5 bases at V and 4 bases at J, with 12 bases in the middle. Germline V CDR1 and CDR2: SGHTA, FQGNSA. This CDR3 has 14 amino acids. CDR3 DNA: TGTGCCAGCAGCCTCCGACTGGCGTACAATGAGCAGTTCTTC. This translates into CASSLRLAYNEQFF.

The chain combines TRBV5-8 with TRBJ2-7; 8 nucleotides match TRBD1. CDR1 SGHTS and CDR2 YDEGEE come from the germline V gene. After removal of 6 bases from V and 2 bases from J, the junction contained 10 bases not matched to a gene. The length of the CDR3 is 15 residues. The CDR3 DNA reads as TGTGCCAGCACCCCACAGGGGGACTGGACCTACGAGCAGTACTTC. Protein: CASTPQGDWTYEQYF.

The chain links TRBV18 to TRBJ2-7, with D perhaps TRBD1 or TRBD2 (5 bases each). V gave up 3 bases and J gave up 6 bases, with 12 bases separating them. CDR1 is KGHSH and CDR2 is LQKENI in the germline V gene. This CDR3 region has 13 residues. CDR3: CASSPTARGEQYF. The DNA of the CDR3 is TGTGCCAGCTCACCGACAGCACGGGGCGAGCAGTACTTC.

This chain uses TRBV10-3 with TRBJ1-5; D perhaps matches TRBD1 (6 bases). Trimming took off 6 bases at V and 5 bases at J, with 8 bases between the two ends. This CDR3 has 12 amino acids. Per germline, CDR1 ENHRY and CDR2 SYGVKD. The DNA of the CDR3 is TGTGCCATCAGGGACAGAGATCAGCCCCAGCATTTT. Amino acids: CAIRDRDQPQHF.

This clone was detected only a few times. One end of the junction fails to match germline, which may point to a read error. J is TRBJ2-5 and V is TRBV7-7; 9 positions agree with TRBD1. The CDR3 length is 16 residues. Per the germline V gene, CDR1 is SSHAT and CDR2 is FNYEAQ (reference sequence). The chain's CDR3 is CASSLSWGQGGETQYF. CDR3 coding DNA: TGTGCTAGCAGCTTATCCTGGGGACAGGGTGGCGAGACCCAGTACTTC.